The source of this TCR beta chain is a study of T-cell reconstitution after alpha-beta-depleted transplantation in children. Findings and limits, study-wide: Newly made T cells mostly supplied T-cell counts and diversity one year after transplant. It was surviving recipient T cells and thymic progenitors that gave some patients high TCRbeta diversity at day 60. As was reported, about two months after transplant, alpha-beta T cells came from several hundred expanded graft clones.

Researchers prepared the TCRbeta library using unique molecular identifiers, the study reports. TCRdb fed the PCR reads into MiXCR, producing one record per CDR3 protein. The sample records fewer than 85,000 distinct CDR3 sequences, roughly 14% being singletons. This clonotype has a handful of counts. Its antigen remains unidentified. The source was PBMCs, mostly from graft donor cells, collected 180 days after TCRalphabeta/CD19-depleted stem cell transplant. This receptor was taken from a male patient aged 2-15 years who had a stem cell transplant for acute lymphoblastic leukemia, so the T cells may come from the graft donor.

Here the CDR3 DNA reads TGTGCCAGCAGCCAAGAGTTACATAGCAATCAGCCCCAGCATTTT. Residues: CASSQELHSNQPQHF. This chain links TRBV3-1 with TRBJ1-5; the D is unclear. Germline loops: CDR1 LGHDT, CDR2 YNNKEL (reference sequence). This CDR3 is built from 15 residues. V lost 0 bases and J lost 0, with 6 bases in between.